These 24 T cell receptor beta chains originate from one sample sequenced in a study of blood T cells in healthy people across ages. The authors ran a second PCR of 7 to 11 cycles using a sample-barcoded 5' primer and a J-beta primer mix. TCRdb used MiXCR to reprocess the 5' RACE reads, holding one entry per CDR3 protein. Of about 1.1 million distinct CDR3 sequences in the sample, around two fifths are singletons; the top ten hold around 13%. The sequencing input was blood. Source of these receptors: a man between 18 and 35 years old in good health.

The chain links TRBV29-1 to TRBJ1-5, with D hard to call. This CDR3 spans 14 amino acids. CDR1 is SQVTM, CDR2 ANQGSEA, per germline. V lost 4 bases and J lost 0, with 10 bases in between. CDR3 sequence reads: CSVAGQVSNQPQHF. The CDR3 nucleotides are TGCAGCGTTGCCGGGCAGGTTAGCAATCAGCCCCAGCATTTT.

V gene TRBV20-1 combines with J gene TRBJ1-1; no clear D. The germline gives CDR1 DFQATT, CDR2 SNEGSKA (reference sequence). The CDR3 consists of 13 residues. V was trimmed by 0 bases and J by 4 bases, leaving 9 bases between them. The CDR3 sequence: CSARDPRFTEAFF. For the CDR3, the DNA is TGCAGTGCTAGAGATCCAAGGTTCACTGAAGCTTTCTTT.

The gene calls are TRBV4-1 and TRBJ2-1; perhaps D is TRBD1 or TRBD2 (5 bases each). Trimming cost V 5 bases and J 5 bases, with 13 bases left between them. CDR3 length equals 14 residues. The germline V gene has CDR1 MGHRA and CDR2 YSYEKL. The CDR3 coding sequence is TGCGCCAGCAGCATTTCCGGGACCGACAATGAGCAGTTCTTC. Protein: CASSISGTDNEQFF.

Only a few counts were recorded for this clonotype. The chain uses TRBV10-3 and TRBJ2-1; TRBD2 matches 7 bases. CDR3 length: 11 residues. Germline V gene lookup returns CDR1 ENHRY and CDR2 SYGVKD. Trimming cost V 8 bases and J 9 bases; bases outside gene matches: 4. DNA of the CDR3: TGTGCCATCGGCGGGGGTAGTGAGCAGTTCTTC. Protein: CAIGGGSEQFF.

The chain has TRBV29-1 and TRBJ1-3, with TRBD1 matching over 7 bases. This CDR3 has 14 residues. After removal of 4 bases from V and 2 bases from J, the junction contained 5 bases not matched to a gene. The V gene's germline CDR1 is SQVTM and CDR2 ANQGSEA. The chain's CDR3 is CSVGAGGPGNTIYF. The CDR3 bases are TGCAGCGTTGGAGCAGGGGGGCCTGGAAACACCATATATTTT.

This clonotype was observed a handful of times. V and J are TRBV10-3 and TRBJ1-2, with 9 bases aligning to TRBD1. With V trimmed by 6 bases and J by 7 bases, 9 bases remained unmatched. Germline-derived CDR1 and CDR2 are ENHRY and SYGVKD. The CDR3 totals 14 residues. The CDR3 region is CAIRGTGGPGGYTF. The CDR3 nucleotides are TGTGCCATCAGGGGAACAGGGGGCCCGGGTGGCTACACCTTC.

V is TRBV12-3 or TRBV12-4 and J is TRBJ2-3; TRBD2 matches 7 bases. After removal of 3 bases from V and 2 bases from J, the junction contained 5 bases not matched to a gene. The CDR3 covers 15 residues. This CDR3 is CASSFPSGHTDTQYF. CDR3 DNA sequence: TGTGCCAGCAGTTTCCCTAGCGGACACACAGATACGCAGTATTTT.

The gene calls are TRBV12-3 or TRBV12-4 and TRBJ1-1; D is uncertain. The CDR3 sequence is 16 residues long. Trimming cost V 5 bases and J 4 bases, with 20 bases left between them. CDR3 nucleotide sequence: TGTGCCAGCAGTCCCGTCGGGATGGGATTTGGCACTGAAGCTTTCTTT. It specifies CASSPVGMGFGTEAFF.

The CDR3 reads CACAGFANTGELFF. The CDR3 DNA follows: TGTGCCTGCGCAGGGTTTGCGAACACCGGGGAGCTGTTTTTT. This chain uses TRBV30 with TRBJ2-2; tentative D call: TRBD1 (5 bases). The CDR3 covers 14 residues. Germline V gives CDR1 GTSNPN, CDR2 SVGIG (reference sequence). Trimming took 6 bases from V and 0 from J, leaving 11 bases between them.

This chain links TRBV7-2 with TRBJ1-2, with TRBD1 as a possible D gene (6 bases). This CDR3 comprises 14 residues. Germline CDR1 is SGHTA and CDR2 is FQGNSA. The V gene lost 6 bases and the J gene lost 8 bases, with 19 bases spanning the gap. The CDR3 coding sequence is TGTGCCAGCAGATACGGGGACACCTCACTCGGCTACACCTTC. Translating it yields CASRYGDTSLGYTF.

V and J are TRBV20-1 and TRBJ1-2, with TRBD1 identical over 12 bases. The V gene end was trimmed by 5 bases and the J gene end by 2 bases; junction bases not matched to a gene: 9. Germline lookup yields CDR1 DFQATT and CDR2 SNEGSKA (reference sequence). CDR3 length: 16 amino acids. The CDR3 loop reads CSASTGQGAPNYGYTF. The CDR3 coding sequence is TGCAGTGCTTCCACGGGACAGGGGGCGCCGAACTATGGCTACACCTTC.

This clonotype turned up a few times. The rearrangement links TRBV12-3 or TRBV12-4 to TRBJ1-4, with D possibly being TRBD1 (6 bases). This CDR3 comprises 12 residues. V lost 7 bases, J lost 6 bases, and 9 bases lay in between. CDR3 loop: CASTRGDEKLFF. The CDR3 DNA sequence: TGTGCCAGCACTAGGGGGGATGAAAAACTGTTTTTT.

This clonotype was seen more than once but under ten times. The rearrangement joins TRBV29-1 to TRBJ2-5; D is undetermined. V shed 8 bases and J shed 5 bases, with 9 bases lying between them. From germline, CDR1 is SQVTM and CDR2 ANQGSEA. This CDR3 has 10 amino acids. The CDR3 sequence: CSSTGETQYF. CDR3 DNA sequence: TGCAGCTCCACTGGCGAGACCCAGTACTTC. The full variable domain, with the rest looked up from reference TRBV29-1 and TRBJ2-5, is SAVISQKPSRDICQRGTSLTIQCQVDSQVTMMFWYRQQPGQSLTLIATANQGSEATYESGFVIDKFPISRPNLTFSTLTVSNMSPEDSSIYLCSSTGETQYFGPGTRLLVL.

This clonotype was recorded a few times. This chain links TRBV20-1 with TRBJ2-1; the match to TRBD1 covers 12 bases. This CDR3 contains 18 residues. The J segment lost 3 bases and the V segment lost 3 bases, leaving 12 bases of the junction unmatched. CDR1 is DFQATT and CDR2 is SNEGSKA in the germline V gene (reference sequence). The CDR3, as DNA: TGCAGTGCTAGGTCGGGACAGGGGGCGAAAGGGCTCTACAATGAGCAGTTCTTC. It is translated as CSARSGQGAKGLYNEQFF.

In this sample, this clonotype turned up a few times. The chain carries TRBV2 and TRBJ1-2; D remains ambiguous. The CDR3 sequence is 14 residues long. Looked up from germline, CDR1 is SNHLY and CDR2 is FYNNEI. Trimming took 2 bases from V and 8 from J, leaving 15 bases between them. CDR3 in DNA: TGTGCCAGCAGTGAACAAAGGGCCTTCGGGGGCTACACCTTC. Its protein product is CASSEQRAFGGYTF.

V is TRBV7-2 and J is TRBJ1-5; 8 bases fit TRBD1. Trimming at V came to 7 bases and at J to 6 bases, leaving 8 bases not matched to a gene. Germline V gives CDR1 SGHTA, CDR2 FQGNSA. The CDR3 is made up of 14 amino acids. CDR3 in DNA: TGTGCCAGCACCCCGACAGGGGCGGTTCAGCCCCAGCATTTT. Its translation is CASTPTGAVQPQHF.

The CDR3 here is CASRLGQGGAFF. CDR3 nucleotides: TGTGCCAGCAGACTAGGACAGGGGGGAGCTTTCTTT. The rearrangement links TRBV6-5 to TRBJ1-1; 10 bases align to TRBD1. This CDR3 comprises 12 residues. The V gene end was trimmed by 6 bases and the J gene end by 10 bases; junction bases not matched to a gene: 5. Germline values: CDR1 MNHEY, CDR2 SVGAGI.

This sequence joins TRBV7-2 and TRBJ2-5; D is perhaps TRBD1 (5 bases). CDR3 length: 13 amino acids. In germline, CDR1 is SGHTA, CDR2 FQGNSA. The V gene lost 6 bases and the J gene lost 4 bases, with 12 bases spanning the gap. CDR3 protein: CASSAGLLETQYF. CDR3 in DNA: TGTGCCAGCAGTGCAGGGCTGTTAGAGACCCAGTACTTC.

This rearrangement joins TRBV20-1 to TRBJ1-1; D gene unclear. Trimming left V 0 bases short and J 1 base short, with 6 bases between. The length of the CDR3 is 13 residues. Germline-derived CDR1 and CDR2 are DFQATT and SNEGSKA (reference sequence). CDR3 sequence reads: CSARDQPNTEAFF. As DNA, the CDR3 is TGCAGTGCTAGAGATCAACCGAACACTGAAGCTTTCTTT.

CDR3 residues: CSVVYQGGTGELFF. CDR3 sequence (DNA): TGCAGCGTTGTGTACCAGGGGGGAACCGGGGAGCTGTTTTTT. The chain uses TRBV29-1 and TRBJ2-2; weak D call: TRBD1 (7 bases). Germline CDR1 is SQVTM and CDR2 is ANQGSEA. The CDR3 totals 14 residues. Trimming left V 4 bases short and J 5 bases short, with 14 bases between.

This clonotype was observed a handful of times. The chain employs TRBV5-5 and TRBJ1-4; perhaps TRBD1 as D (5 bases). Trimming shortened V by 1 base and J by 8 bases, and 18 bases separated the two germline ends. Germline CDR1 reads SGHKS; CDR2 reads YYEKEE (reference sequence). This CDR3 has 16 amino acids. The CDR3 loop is CASSLKGDPGREKLFF. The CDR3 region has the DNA TGTGCCAGCAGCTTGAAAGGGGACCCGGGTAGGGAAAAACTGTTTTTT.

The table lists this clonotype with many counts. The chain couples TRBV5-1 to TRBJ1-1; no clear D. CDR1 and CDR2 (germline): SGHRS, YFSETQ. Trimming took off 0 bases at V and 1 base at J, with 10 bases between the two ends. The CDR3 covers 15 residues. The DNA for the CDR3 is TGCGCCAGCAGCTTGGTCCCAGGCGGGAACACTGAAGCTTTCTTT. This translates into CASSLVPGGNTEAFF.

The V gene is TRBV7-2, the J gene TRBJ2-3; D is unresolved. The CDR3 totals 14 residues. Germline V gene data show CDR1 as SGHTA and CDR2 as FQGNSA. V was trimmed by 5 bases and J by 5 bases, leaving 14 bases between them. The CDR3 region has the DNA TGTGCCAGCAGCCCAGCCCTCGGTGGAGATACGCAGTATTTT. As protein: CASSPALGGDTQYF. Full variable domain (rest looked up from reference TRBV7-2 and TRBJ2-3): GAGVSQSPSNKVTEKGKDVELRCDPISGHTALYWYRQSLGQGLEFLIYFQGNSAPDKSGLPSDRFSAERTGGSVSTLTIQRTQQEDSAVYLCASSPALGGDTQYFGPGTRLTVL.

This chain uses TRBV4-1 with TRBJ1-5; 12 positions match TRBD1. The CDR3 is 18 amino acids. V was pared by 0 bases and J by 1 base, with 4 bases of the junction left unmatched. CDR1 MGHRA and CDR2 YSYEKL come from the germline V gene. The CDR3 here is CASSQETGTGGSNQPQHF. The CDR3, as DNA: TGCGCCAGCAGCCAAGAGACTGGGACAGGGGGCAGCAATCAGCCCCAGCATTTT.